Described below is a single T cell receptor beta chain sequence and its context. This record comes from a study of control samples from healthy donors and cancer patients. Germline CDR1 and CDR2: MNHEY and SMNVEV (reference sequence). The CDR3 is 15 amino acids. V lost 3 bases and J 1 base, leaving 12 bases between the germline ends. Repertoires were generated with immunoSEQ multiplex PCR, while TCRdb's copy carries only in-frame clones and drops some. The table includes about 150,000 clones, 93% detected once. The clonotype originates from a young man in good health. This rearrangement joins TRBV27 to TRBJ1-2, with D unclear. The sample was blood. CDR3 sequence (DNA): TGTGCCAGCAGTTTCTGGCCTACCCTTAACTATGGCTACACCTTC. It translates to CASSFWPTLNYGYTF.